The T cell receptor (beta chain) described here comes from a study of somatic mutations in T cells in chronic GVHD (dated by TCRdb to 2019 to 2021). A distance of 12 bases separates the germline ends of V and J, which lose 5 bases and 5 bases respectively. Including cysteine and phenylalanine, the CDR3 has 13 amino acids. The retained sequence is limited to the CDR3, 39 bases, with the frame set at the first base. Looking up the germline V gene yields CDR1 SQVTM and CDR2 ANQGSEA. Isolated genomic DNA was used for TCRbeta deep sequencing. TCRbeta CDR3 sequencing and initial data processing were performed with the immunoSEQ assay as a commercial service. Per the source publication's procedure: Reads were demultiplexed, adapter and primer sequences removed, similar clones merged by frequency-ratio clustering, and V, D, J genes annotated with IMGT. Entries here come from immuneACCESS through TCRdb and include only in-frame sequences with V and J called. Some clones fail to appear in such tables; in the studies checked, an unresolved V gene covers under half of the shortfall, and the cause of the remainder is unknown. The DNA gave D and trimming, while V, J and clone size come from that table. This sample gives some 13,000 clones in total; approximately 80% of them show up just once. Around 32% of the sample is held by the ten biggest clonotypes.

For sorting, staining was done with anti-CD3, anti-CD4, anti-CD8 and a Vbeta20 antibody from the IOTest Beta Mark kit on a FACSAria III, reaching purity above 98%. Peripheral blood was collected in sodium heparin tubes and mononuclear cells were isolated by Ficoll-Paque PLUS density gradient centrifugation. Before TCRbeta deep sequencing, the CD4+ Vbeta20+, CD4+ Vbeta20-, and CD8+ T cell fractions were FACS-sorted. On this clone: The target of this receptor is not known. One base away there is no much larger clone; base qualities are not given.

This TCR came from a male patient aged 50 to 59 with chronic graft-versus-host disease. Following transplantation, T cells from the graft donor may be among those present. The chain is made from TRBV29-1 and TRBJ2-2, with a tentative D gene TRBD1 over 5 matching bases. Sequenced input: Vbeta20-negative CD4+ T cells from blood. The cell subset or site tag for this specimen amounts to: CD4+ T cells sorted as TCR Vbeta20 negative by flow cytometry. The nucleotide sequence is given as TGCAGCGTTCCGCGACAGCAAACCGGGGAGCTGTTTTTT. It encodes CSVPRQQTGELFF.